This T cell receptor beta chain was documented in a study of OX40 agonist ivuxolimab in advanced cancers. Looking at the study overall: Ivuxolimab was a fully human IgG2 agonistic monoclonal antibody targeting the costimulatory receptor OX40 (CD134). Partial responses were achieved by three dose-escalation patients, of whom one had hepatocellular carcinoma and two had cutaneous melanoma. Prior anti-PD-1, anti-PD-L1 or anti-CTLA-4 therapy was permitted, and 35% to 40% of dose-escalation patients had received checkpoint inhibitors. The purpose of peripheral TCRbeta sequencing was to test whether ivuxolimab changed TCR sequence diversity and led to clonal T-cell expansion. The paper covers the monotherapy dose-escalation part of the phase I ivuxolimab trial, which included N of about 50 patients. Among the approximately 54 dose-escalation patients, some 20 had hepatocellular carcinoma, around 15 melanoma, 9 renal cell carcinoma and 9 head and neck cancer. Intravenous ivuxolimab was administered to patients every 2 weeks at six dose levels: 0.01, 0.1, 0.3, 1.5, 3 and 10 mg/kg. The dose-escalation cohort was about 87% male with a mean age of about 54 years, ranging from 23 to 79. What the authors observed across the whole study: Partial responders in the 0.1-3.0 mg/kg groups had among the lowest normalized peripheral clonal expansion, especially among CD8+ T cells. On average, CD8+ T cells showed more expanded clones than CD4+ T cells after ivuxolimab. The antigen specificity of the peripheral T cells that underwent clonal expansion was not determined. At doses of 0.1 to 3.0 mg/kg, clonal expansion of both CD4+ and CD8+ T cells in blood was seen between baseline and week 6. Low levels of normalized T-cell clonal expansion were also seen in some patients who did not respond.

Turning to this clone: Its recognized antigen is unknown. Qualities for individual bases were not recorded, and no much larger clone is one base off.

Patients with a history of autoimmune disease or receiving systemic immunosuppression were excluded from the trial. Peripheral blood for TCR sequencing was collected from all dose cohorts at baseline, on cycle 4 day 1, and on cycle 7 day 1. The samples were taken from a phase I, first-in-human, multicenter, open-label dose-escalation trial of ivuxolimab. Adults with locally advanced or metastatic head and neck squamous cell, hepatocellular, melanoma or renal cell carcinoma were enrolled in the trial. Before TCR sequencing, CD4+ and CD8+ T cells were separately sorted from peripheral blood. To sequence the TCRbeta CDR3 region, genomic DNA was isolated from the sorted cells. The immunoSEQ Assay was used for sequencing of TCRbeta CDR3 regions. TCRdb carries this immuneACCESS record with in-frame sequences only. Its versions omit some clonotypes, under half of them owing to an unresolved V gene in the studies checked, with the rest unexplained. This sample holds around 39,000 clones; roughly 81% were observed only once. The ten largest clones represent 22% of the sample.

V and J lose 5 bases and 2 bases, and a span of 16 bases separates them. The germline V gene specifies SGHTA as CDR1 and FQGTGA as CDR2. From the cysteine up to the phenylalanine, the CDR3 has a length of 17 residues. Only the CDR3 DNA stays, 51 bases, in frame from base 1. The sequence joins TRBV7-3 to TRBJ2-6, and perhaps TRBD1 as D gene, on 5 matching bases. The receptor's source is an adult with an advanced solid tumor such as melanoma, head and neck, liver or kidney cancer. Material: CD4+ or CD8+ T cells sorted from blood, obtained in a trial of the OX40 agonist ivuxolimab. The CDR3 loop reads CASSPQAGLTGANVLTF. The DNA sequence is as follows: TGTGCCAGCAGCCCCCAGGCAGGGTTGACTGGGGCCAACGTCCTGACTTTC.